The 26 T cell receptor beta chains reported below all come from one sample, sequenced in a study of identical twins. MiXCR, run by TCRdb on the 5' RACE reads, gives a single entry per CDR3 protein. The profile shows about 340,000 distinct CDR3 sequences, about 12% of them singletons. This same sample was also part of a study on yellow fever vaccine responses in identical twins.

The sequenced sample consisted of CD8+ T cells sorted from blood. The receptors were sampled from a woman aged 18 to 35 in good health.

This CDR3 is CASSCFRRCTDTQYF. The CDR3 DNA sequence: TGTGCCAGCAGCTGCTTCAGACGGTGCACAGATACGCAGTATTTT. The chain employs TRBV11-2 and TRBJ2-3; D is uncertain. Trimming left V 4 bases short and J 1 base short, with 12 bases between. Per germline, CDR1 SGHAT and CDR2 FQNNGV. The CDR3 extends over 15 amino acids.

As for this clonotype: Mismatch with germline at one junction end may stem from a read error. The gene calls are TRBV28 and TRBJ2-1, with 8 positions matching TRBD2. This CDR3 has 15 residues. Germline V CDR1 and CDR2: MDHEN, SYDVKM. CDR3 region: CASSLPAGEVNEQSF. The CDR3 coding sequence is TGTGCCAGCAGCTTGCCAGCGGGGGAGGTCAATGAGCAGTCCTTC.

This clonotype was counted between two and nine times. In DNA, the CDR3 is TGCGCCAGCAGCTTGGGGGCCCACAATGAGCAGTTCTTC. Amino acids: CASSLGAHNEQFF. The V call is TRBV5-1, the J call TRBJ2-1; D ambiguous. The CDR3 has 13 residues. The V gene's germline CDR1 is SGHRS and CDR2 YFSETQ. V lost 0 bases and J 5 bases, leaving 6 bases between the germline ends.

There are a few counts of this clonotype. The CDR3 DNA sequence: TGTGCCAGCAACCTCGGACTGTTCAATGAGCAGTTCTTC. Its translation: CASNLGLFNEQFF. The chain has TRBV12-3 or TRBV12-4 and TRBJ2-1, with D perhaps matching TRBD2 (5 bases). The CDR3 has 13 amino acids. Deletions cut 7 bases from V and 6 bases from J, with 13 bases between.

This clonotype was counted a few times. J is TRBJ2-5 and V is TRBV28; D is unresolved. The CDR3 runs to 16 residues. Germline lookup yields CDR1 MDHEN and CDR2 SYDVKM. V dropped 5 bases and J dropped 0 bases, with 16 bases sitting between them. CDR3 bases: TGTGCCAGCAGTCCTCGACGGGCCGTAGACCAAGAGACCCAGTACTTC. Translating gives CASSPRRAVDQETQYF.

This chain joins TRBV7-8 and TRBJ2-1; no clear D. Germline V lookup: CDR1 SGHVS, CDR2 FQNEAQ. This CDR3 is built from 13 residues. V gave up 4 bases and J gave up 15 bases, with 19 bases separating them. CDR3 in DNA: TGTGCCAGCAGCTCCCGAATAGCATCACCCCCGTTCTTC. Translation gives CASSSRIASPPFF.

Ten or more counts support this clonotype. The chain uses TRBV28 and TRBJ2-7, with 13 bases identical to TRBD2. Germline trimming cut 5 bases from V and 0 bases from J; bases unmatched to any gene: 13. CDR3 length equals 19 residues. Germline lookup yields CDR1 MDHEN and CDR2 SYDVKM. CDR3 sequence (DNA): TGTGCCAGCAGTCCAATTGTTGGGGGACTAGCGGGGACCTCCTACGAGCAGTACTTC. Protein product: CASSPIVGGLAGTSYEQYF.

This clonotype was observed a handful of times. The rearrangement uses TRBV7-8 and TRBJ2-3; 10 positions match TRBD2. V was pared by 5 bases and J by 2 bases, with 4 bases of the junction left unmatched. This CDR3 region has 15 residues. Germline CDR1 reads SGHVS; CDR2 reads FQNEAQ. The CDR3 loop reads CASSVTSGTTDTQYF. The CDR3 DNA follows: TGTGCCAGCAGCGTTACTAGCGGGACCACAGATACGCAGTATTTT.

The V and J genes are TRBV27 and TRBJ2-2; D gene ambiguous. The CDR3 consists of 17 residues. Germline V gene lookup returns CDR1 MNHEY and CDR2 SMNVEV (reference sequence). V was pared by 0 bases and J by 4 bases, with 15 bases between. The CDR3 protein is CASSLSMRSKITGELFF. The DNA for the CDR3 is TGTGCCAGCAGTTTATCGATGAGGAGTAAGATCACCGGGGAGCTGTTTTTT.

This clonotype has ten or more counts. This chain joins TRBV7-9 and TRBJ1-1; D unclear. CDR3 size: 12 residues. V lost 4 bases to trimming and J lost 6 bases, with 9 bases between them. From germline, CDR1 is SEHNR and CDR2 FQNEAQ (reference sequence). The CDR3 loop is CASSYERAEAFF. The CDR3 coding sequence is TGTGCCAGCAGCTATGAGAGGGCTGAAGCTTTCTTT.

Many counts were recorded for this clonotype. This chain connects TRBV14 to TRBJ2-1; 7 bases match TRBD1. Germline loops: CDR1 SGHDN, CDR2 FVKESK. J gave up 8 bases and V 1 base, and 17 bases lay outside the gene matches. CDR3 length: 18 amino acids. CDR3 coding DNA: TGTGCCAGCAGCCAAGCTGTCAAGGACAGGACCCCGTGGGATGAGCAGTTCTTC. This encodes CASSQAVKDRTPWDEQFF.

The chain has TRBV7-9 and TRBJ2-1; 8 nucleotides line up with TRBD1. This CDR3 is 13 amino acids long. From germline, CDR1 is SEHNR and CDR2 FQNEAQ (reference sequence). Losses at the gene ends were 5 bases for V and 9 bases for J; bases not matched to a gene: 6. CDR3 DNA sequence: TGTGCCAGCAGCGAGACAGGGGTCGGTGAGCAGTTCTTC. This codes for CASSETGVGEQFF.

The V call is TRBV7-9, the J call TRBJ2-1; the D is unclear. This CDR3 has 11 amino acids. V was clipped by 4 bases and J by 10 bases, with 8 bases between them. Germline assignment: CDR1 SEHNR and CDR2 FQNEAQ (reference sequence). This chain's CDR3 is CASSSREEQFF. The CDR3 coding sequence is TGTGCCAGCAGCTCAAGAGAAGAGCAGTTCTTC.

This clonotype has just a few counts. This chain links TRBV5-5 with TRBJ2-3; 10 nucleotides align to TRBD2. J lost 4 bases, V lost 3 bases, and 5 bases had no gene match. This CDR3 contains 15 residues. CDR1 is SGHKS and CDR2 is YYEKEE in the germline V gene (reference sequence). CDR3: CASSSSGRWSDTQYF. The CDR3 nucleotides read TGTGCCAGCAGCTCTAGCGGGAGATGGTCAGATACGCAGTATTTT.

The DNA for the CDR3 is TGTGCCAGCTCCCGACTAGTAGACGAGCAGTACGTC. This gives the protein CASSRLVDEQYV. The gene calls are TRBV7-9 and TRBJ2-7; D possibly corresponds to TRBD2 (6 bases). The CDR3 sequence is 12 residues long. Germline V CDR1 and CDR2: SEHNR, FQNEAQ (reference sequence). Trimming cost V 8 bases and J 5 bases, with 13 bases left between them.

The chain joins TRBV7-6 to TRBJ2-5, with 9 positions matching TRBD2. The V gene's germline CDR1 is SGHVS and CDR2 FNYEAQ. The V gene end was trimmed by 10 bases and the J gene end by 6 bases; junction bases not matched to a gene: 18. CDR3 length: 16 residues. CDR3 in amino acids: CATVIWASGVGKTQYF. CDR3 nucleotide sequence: TGTGCCACCGTAATTTGGGCTAGCGGGGTCGGGAAGACCCAGTACTTC.

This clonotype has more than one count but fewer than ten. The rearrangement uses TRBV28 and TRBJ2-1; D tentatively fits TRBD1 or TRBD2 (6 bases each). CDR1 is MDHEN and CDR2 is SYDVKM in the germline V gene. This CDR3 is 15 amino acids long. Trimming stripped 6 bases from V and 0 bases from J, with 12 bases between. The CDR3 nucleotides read TGTGCCAGCAGCCCGGGGGCGGGCTCCTACAATGAGCAGTTCTTC. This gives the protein CASSPGAGSYNEQFF.

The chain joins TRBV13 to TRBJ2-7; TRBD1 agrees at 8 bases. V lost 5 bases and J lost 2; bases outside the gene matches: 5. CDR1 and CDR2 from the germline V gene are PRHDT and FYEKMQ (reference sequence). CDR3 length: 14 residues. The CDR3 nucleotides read TGTGCCAGCAGCCCAGGGGGCAGGCCCTACGAGCAGTACTTC. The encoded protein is CASSPGGRPYEQYF.

CDR3 DNA: TGTGCCAGCAGTTCGACAGGGGTACCCACGAACACCGGGGAGCTGTTTTTT. Protein sequence: CASSSTGVPTNTGELFF. This chain joins TRBV12-3 or TRBV12-4 and TRBJ2-2; TRBD1 matches at 8 bases. The CDR3 is 17 residues long. With 4 bases clipped from V and 0 bases from J, the junction kept 7 bases outside the gene matches.

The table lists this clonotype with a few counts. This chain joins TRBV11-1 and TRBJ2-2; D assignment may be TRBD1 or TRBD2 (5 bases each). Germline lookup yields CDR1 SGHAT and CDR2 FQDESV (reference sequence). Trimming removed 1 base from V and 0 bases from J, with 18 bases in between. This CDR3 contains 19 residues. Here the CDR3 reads CASSLDGTDFVANTGELFF. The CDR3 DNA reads TGTGCCAGCAGCTTAGACGGGACCGATTTCGTTGCGAACACCGGGGAGCTGTTTTTT.

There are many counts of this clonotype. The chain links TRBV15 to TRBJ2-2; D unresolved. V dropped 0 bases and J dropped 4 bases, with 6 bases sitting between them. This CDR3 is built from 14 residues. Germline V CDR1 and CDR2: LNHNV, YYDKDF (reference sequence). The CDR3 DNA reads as TGTGCCACCAGCAGAGATCGACCCACCGGGGAGCTGTTTTTT. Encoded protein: CATSRDRPTGELFF.

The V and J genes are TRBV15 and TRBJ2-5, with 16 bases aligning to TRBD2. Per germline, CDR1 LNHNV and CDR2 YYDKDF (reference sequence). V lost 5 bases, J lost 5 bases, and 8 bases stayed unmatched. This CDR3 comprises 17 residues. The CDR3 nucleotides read TGTGCCACCAGCGAAGGGACTAGCGGGGGGGATTCGGAGACCCAGTACTTC. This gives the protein CATSEGTSGGDSETQYF.

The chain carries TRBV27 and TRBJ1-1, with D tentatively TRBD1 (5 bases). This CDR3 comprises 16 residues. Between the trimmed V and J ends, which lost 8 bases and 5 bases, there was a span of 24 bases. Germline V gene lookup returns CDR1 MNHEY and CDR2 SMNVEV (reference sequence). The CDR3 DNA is TGTGCCAGCCACATCAAGGGGAGGCCCTCTTATACTGAAGCTTTCTTT. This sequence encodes CASHIKGRPSYTEAFF.

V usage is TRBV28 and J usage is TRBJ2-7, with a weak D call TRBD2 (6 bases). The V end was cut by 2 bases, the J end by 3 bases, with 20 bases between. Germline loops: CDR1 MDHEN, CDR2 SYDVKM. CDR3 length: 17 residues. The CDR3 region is CASSLGGGFRGNYEQYF. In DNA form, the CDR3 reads TGTGCCAGCAGTTTAGGGGGAGGTTTTCGAGGGAACTACGAGCAGTACTTC.

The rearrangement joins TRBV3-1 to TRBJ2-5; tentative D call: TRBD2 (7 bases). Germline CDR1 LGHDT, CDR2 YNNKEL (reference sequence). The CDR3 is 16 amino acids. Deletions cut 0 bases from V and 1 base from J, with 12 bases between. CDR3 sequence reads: CASSQDLGGAQETQYF. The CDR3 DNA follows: TGTGCCAGCAGCCAAGATTTGGGGGGGGCCCAAGAGACCCAGTACTTC.

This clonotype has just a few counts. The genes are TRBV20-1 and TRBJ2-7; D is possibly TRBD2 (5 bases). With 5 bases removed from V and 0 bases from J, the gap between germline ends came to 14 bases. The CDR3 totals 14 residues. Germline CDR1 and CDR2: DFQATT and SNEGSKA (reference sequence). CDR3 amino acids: CSAPPLRDSYEQYF. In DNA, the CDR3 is TGCAGTGCTCCCCCACTCCGGGACTCCTACGAGCAGTACTTC.